The T cell receptor beta chain described here comes from a study of cytomegalovirus exposure and HLA in healthy donors. Study information: The use of the same platform for the 130 or so validation repertoires and the 600 to 700 first-cohort repertoires was reported by a later analysis. General study points: Three chains linked to CMV were shown in vitro to be specific for CMV antigens. Cytomegalovirus association was listed for 164 TCR beta chains.

This table comes from immunoSEQ multiplex PCR, and its TCRdb copy is limited to in-frame clones, with some not included. Here the sample spans some 130,000 clones, over 90% being singletons. Remarks on this clone: What it binds is unknown.

Germline V lookup: CDR1 MDHEN, CDR2 SYDVKM. The trim removed 5 bases at V and 7 bases at J, leaving 5 bases unmatched. CDR3 length: 14 amino acids. Source material: PBMCs. This clonotype originated in a man between 18 and 35 years old in good health and CMV-seropositive. The chain combines TRBV28 with TRBJ1-5; TRBD1 agrees at 10 bases. The CDR3 protein is CASSPDRGQQPQHF. CDR3 sequence (DNA): TGTGCCAGCAGTCCCGACAGGGGGCAGCAGCCCCAGCATTTT.